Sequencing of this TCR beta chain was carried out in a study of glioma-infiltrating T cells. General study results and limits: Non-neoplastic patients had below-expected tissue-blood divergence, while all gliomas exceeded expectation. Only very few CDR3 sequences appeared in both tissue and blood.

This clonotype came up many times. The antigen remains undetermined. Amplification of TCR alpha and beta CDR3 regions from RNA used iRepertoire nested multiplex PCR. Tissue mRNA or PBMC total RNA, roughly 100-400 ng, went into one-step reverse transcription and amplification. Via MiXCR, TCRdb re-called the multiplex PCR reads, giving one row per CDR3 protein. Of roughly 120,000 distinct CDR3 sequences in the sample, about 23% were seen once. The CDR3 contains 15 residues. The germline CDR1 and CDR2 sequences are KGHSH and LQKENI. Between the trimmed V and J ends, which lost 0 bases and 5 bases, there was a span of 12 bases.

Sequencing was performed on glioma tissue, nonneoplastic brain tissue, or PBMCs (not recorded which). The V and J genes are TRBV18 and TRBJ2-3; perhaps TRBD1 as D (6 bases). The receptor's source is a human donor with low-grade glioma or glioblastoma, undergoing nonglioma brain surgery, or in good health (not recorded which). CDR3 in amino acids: CASSPPIQGRDTQYF. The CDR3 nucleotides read TGTGCCAGCTCACCACCGATACAGGGCCGAGATACGCAGTATTTT. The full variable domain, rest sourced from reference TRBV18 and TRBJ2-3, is NAGVMQNPRHLVRRRGQEARLRCSPMKGHSHVYWYRQLPEEGLKFMVYLQKENIIDESGMPKERFSAEFPKEGPSILRIQQVVRGDSAAYFCASSPPIQGRDTQYFGPGTRLTVL.